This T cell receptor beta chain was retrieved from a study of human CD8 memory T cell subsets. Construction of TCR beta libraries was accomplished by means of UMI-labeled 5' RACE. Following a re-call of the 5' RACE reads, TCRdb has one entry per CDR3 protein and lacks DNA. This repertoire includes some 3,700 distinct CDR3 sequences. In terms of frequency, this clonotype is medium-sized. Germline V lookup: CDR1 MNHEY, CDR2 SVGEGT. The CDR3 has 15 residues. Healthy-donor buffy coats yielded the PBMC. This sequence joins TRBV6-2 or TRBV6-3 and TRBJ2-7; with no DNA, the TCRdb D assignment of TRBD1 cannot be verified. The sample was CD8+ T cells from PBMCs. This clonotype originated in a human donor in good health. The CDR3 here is CASSNYRGLGFEQYF.